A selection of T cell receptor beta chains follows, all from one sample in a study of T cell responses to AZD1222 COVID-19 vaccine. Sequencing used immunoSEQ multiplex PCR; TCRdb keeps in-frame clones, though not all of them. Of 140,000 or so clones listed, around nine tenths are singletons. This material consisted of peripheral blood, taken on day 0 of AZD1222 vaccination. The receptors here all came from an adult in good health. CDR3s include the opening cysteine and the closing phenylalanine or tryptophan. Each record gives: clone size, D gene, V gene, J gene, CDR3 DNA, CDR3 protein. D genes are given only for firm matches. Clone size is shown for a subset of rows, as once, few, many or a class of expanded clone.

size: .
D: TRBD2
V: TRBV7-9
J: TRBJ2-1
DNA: TGTGCCAGCAGCCCCTCCGGGCTAGCGGGGCCCTACAATGAGCAGTTCTTC
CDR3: CASSPSGLAGPYNEQFF

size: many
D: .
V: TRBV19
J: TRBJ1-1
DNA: TGTGCCAGTACCTTTTGGGGGATGGACACTGAAGCTTTCTTT
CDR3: CASTFWGMDTEAFF

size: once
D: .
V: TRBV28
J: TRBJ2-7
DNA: TGTGCCAGCAGTCCAGCCTCAGGGGAGGCCGGCAACGAGCAGTACTTC
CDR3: CASSPASGEAGNEQYF

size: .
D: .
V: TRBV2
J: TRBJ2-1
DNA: TGTGCCAGCAGCGGATACTACAATGAGCAGTTCTTC
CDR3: CASSGYYNEQFF

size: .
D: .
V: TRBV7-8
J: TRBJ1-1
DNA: TGTGCCAGCAGCGCAGAAGACCGACGGAACACTGAAGCTTTCTTT
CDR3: CASSAEDRRNTEAFF

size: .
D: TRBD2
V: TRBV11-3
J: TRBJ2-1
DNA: TGTGCCAGCAGCTTAAGGTTAGCGGGAGTCATGGAGGAGCAGTTCTTC
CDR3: CASSLRLAGVMEEQFF

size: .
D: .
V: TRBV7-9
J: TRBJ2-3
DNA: TGTGCCAGCAGCGGAGGTATGGGTACGCAGTATTTT
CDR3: CASSGGMGTQYF

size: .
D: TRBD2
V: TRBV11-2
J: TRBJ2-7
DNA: TGTGCCAGCAGTTCTAGCGGGGCCTCCTACGAGCAGTACTTC
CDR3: CASSSSGASYEQYF

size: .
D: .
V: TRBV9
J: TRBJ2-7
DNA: TGTGCCAGCAGCGCCGCCGCCAAGGCCTCCGGCGAGCAGTACTTC
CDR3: CASSAAAKASGEQYF

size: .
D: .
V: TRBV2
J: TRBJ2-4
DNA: TGTGCCAGCAACCCGAGGGGGTTCGGCAAAAACATTCAGTACTTC
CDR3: CASNPRGFGKNIQYF

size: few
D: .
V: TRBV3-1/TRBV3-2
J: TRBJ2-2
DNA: TGTGCCAGCAGCCAAGATCGAGATAGCCCGGACACCGGGGAGCTGTTTTTT
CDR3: CASSQDRDSPDTGELFF

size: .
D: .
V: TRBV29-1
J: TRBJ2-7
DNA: TGCAGCGTAAGGGATGCCTACGAGCAGTACTTC
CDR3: CSVRDAYEQYF

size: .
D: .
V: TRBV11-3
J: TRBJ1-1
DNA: TGTGCCAGCAGTTCGGGCGGAAGCACTGAAGCTTTCTTT
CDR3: CASSSGGSTEAFF

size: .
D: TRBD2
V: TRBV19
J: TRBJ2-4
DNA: TGTGCCAGTAGTATAGGGACTAGCCTCGAAAACATTCAGTACTTC
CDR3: CASSIGTSLENIQYF

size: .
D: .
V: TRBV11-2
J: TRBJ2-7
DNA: TGTGCCAGCAGCTTAGAGGTTTTATCTCGACGGGACCAATACTACGAGCAGTACTTC
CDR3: CASSLEVLSRRDQYYEQYF

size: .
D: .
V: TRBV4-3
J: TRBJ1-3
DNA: TGCGCCAGCAGCCGGTCCGATACTGGAAACACCATATATTTT
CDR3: CASSRSDTGNTIYF

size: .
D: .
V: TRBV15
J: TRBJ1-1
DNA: TGTGCCACCAGCAGAGATCACAGGACAGTCGAAGCTTTCTTT
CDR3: CATSRDHRTVEAFF

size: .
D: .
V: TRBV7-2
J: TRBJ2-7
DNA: TGTGCCAGCAGCTTAATATACGAGCAGTACTTC
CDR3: CASSLIYEQYF

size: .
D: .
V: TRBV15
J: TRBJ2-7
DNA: TGTGCCACCAGCGACTACTCCTACGAGCAGTACTTC
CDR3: CATSDYSYEQYF

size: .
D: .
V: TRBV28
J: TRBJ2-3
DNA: TGTGCCAGCAGTCCCCGGGACACAGATACGCAGTATTTT
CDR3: CASSPRDTDTQYF

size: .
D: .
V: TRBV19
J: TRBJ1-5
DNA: TGTGCCAGTAGTGGAGGACAGCCCCGCAATCAGCCCCAGCATTTT
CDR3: CASSGGQPRNQPQHF

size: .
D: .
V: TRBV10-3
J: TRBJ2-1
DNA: TGTGCCATCAGTGAGTCGCCAGCGGCTTACAATGAGCAGTTCTTC
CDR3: CAISESPAAYNEQFF

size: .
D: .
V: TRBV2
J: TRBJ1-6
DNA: TGTGCCAGCAGTGAAACAGGGATGGTTAATTCACCCCTCCACTTT
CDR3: CASSETGMVNSPLHF

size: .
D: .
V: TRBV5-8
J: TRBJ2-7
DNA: TGTGCCAGCAGCTGGGGAGAGGGAGAGCAGTACTTC
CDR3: CASSWGEGEQYF

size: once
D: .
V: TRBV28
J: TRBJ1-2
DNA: TGTGCCAGCAGTATTCAGGGGGGCTACACCTTC
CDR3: CASSIQGGYTF

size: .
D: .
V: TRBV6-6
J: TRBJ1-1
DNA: TGTGCCAGCAGTTTCACCCGACAGGATCTGAACACTGAAGCTTTCTTT
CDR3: CASSFTRQDLNTEAFF

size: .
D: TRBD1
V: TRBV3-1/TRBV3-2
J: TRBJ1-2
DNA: TGTGCCAGCGCACCAACAACAACCTGGGAGGGGGCCCTTTCCCCCTATGGCTACACCTTC
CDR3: CASAPTTTWEGALSPYGYTF

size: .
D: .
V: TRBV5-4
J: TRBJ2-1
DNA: TGTGCCAGCAGCTTGGTGATAGCCAATGAGCAGTTCTTC
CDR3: CASSLVIANEQFF

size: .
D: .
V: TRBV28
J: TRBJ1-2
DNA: TGTGCCAGCAGTTTGCAGGGGTCCCCTTATGGCTACACCTTC
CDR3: CASSLQGSPYGYTF

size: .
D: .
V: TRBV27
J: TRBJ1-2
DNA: TGTGCCAGCAGTTTTGACCTTTCCCTGGATGGCTACACCTTC
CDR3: CASSFDLSLDGYTF

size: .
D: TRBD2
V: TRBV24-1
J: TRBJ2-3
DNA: TGTGCCACCAGTGATTCTTCTAGCGGGAGCACAGATACGCAGTATTTT
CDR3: CATSDSSSGSTDTQYF

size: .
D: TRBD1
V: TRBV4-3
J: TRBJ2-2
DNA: TGCGCCAGCAGCCTTATAATTGTCGGGACAGGGGTGTCTTCGGGGGAGCTGTTTTTT
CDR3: CASSLIIVGTGVSSGELFF

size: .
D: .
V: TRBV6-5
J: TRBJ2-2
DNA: TGTGCCACCAAAGCCGGGGCGGAGCTGTTTTTT
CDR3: CATKAGAELFF

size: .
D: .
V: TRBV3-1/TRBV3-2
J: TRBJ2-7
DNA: TGTGCCAGCAGTCCCCCGGGACTCAGCTCCTACGAGCAGTACTTC
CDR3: CASSPPGLSSYEQYF

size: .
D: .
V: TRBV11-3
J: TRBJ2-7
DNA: TGTGCCAGCAGCTTAGGGGCCTCAAGCTCCTACGAGCAGTACTTC
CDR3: CASSLGASSSYEQYF

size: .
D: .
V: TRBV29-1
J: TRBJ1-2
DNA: TGCAGCGTTGCAGAAGCTAACTATGGCTACACCTTC
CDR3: CSVAEANYGYTF

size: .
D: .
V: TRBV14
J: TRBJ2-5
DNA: TGTGCCAGCAGCCAAGGAATTCTCCCACAGTCCCAAGAGACCCAGTACTTC
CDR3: CASSQGILPQSQETQYF

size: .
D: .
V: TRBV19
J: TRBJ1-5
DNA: TGTGCCAGTAGGCTAGACAGATATAGCAATCAGCCCCAGCATTTT
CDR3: CASRLDRYSNQPQHF

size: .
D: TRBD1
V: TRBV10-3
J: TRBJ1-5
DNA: TGTGCCTCGGCGGGGACAGATCAGCCCCAGCATTTT
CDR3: CASAGTDQPQHF

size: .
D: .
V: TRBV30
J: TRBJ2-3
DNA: TGTGCTTTTAGTCCGGGCGCAGATACGCAGTATTTT
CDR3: CAFSPGADTQYF